This T cell receptor beta chain was sequenced for a study of cytomegalovirus exposure and HLA in healthy donors. The CDR3 is 16 residues long. Germline assignment: CDR1 MDHEN and CDR2 SYDVKM. The V and J ends lost 7 bases and 4 bases, in that order; junction bases with no gene match: 9. PCR used 60 Vbeta primers and 13 Jbeta primers. Clones were read by immunoSEQ multiplex PCR, and TCRdb kept only the in-frame ones, dropping some. The sample consists of roughly 290,000 clones, around 80% of them appearing once. This sequence joins TRBV28 and TRBJ2-2; 10 bases fit TRBD1. The sequencing input was PBMCs. This TCR came from a girl aged 2 to 10 in good health and CMV-seronegative. DNA for the CDR3: TGTGCCAGCACGACGGGCGGGACAGGGGTCACCGGGGAGCTGTTTTTT. Its protein product is CASTTGGTGVTGELFF.